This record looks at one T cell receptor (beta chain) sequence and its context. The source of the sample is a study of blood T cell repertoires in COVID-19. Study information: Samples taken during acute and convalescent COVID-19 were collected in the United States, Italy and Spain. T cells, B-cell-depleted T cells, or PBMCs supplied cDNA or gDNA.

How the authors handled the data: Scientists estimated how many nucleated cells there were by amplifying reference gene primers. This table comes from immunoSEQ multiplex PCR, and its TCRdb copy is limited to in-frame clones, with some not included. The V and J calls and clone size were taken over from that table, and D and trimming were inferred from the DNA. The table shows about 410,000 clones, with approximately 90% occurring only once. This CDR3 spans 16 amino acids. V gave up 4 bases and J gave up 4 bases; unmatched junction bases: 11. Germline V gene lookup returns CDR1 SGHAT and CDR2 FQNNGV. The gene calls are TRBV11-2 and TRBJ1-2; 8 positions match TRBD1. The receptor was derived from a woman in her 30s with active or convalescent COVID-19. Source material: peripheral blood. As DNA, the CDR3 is TGTGCCAGCAGCTCACATAAGACAGGGGCTATCTATGGCTACACCTTC. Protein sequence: CASSSHKTGAIYGYTF.